The 8 T cell receptor beta chains below were found in one sample sequenced in a study of immune characterization of retroperitoneal liposarcoma. TCRdb re-called the PCR reads through MiXCR, storing one row per CDR3 protein. The repertoire includes around 20,000 distinct CDR3 sequences, around two fifths of them detected once, and 6% to 7.5% sits in the top ten. The sample was blood. Source of these receptors: a male donor with retroperitoneal liposarcoma.

The CDR3 DNA reads TGTGCCAGCAGTCCGGGACTAGGAGGGGAGACCCAGTACTTC. Translating it yields CASSPGLGGETQYF. The V call is TRBV27, the J call TRBJ2-5; TRBD2 agrees at 8 bases. V trimming: 5 bases; J trimming: 5 bases; junction bases outside the gene matches: 7. The CDR3 runs to 14 residues. Germline values: CDR1 MNHEY, CDR2 SMNVEV (reference sequence).

A few counts support this clonotype. This CDR3 reads CASSLHSNQPQHF. For the CDR3, the DNA is TGTGCCAGTAGTCTCCACAGCAATCAGCCCCAGCATTTT. V usage is TRBV19 and J usage is TRBJ1-5; D unclear. The germline gives CDR1 LNHDA, CDR2 SQIVND (reference sequence). Trimming took off 5 bases at V and 1 base at J, with 6 bases between the two ends. The CDR3 has 13 amino acids.

This clonotype was picked up many times. The genes are TRBV12-3 or TRBV12-4 and TRBJ2-7; TRBD1 matches 8 bases. The CDR3 length is 13 residues. V lost 7 bases and J lost 6; bases outside the gene matches: 8. CDR3 loop: CASTHVDRVEQYF. The CDR3 DNA reads as TGTGCCAGCACTCACGTGGACAGGGTCGAGCAGTACTTC.

This clonotype was picked up a small number of times. The chain recombines TRBV11-1 with TRBJ2-1, with a possible D match to TRBD1 (6 bases). Between the trimmed V and J ends, which lost 2 bases and 9 bases, there was a span of 14 bases. Per germline, CDR1 SGHAT and CDR2 FQDESV (reference sequence). The CDR3 is made up of 14 amino acids. CDR3 DNA: TGTGCCAGCAGCTTATTTTGGGGGCGAGGTGAGCAGTTCTTC. Amino acids: CASSLFWGRGEQFF.

This rearrangement joins TRBV10-1 to TRBJ2-2, with D possibly being TRBD1 (5 bases). V was shortened by 2 bases and J by 7 bases, with 17 bases between the two germline ends. Germline CDR1 is WNHNN and CDR2 is SYGVQD (reference sequence). There are 16 residues in the CDR3. The CDR3 nucleotides are TGCGCCAGCAGTGAGCTTTACCAGGGCGAATACGGGGAGCTGTTTTTT. The encoded protein is CASSELYQGEYGELFF.

This clonotype was detected only a few times. The chain combines TRBV12-3 or TRBV12-4 with TRBJ2-1, with D perhaps matching TRBD1 or TRBD2 (6 bases each). The CDR3 covers 15 residues. V lost 5 bases, J lost 8 bases, and 19 bases lay in between. CDR3 loop: CASSPWGGAGDEQFF. Here the CDR3 DNA reads TGTGCCAGCAGTCCCTGGGGCGGGGCAGGGGATGAGCAGTTCTTC.

At least ten counts were recorded for this clonotype. The V gene is TRBV12-3 or TRBV12-4, the J gene TRBJ2-1, with 10 nucleotides matching TRBD2. This CDR3 is built from 14 residues. Germline trimming cut 6 bases from V and 4 bases from J; bases unmatched to any gene: 3. The CDR3 nucleotides are TGTGCCAGCAGCCCTAGCGGGGGATACAATGAGCAGTTCTTC. Its translation: CASSPSGGYNEQFF.

This clonotype was seen only a few times. The chain links TRBV23-1 to TRBJ2-1, with D unresolved. TRBV23-1 is flagged as an ORF with uncertain function. CDR3 length: 16 residues. V was cut by 0 bases and J by 0 bases, with 9 bases left in between. The CDR3 protein is CASSQSSTYSYNEQFF. The CDR3 bases are TGCGCCAGCAGTCAATCGTCGACATACTCCTACAATGAGCAGTTCTTC.